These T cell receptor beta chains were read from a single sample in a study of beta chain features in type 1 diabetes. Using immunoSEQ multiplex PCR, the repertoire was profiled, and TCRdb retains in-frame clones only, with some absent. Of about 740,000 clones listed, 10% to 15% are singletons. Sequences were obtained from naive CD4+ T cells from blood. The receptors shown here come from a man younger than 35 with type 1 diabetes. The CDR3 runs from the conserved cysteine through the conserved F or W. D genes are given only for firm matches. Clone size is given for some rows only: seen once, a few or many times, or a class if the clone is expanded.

TGTGCCAGCAGTGGGACAGGGGGCCCATATAATTCACCCCTCCACTTT | CASSGTGGPYNSPLHF | TRBD1 | TRBJ1-6 | . | 16 | TRBV25-1
TGTGCCAGCAGCCTGGGGGACAGAGTTGCCTACGAGCAGTACTTC | CASSLGDRVAYEQYF | TRBD1 | TRBJ2-7 | few | 15 | TRBV5-4
TGTGCCAGCAGTGTCGGGGGCTGGAATGAGCAGTTCTTC | CASSVGGWNEQFF | . | TRBJ2-1 | few | 13 | TRBV25-1
TGTGCCAGCAGCGTAGGAGCGGGGGGACCACCGGGGGTGGAGACCCAGTACTTC | CASSVGAGGPPGVETQYF | TRBD2 | TRBJ2-5 | few | 18 | TRBV9
TGTGCCAGCAGTTCTACCGGGACAGATATAAACTATGGCTACACCTTC | CASSSTGTDINYGYTF | TRBD1 | TRBJ1-2 | few | 16 | TRBV7-2
TGTGCCAGCAGCGTAACTAGCGGGGGACCCTCCTACGAGCAGTACTTC | CASSVTSGGPSYEQYF | TRBD2 | TRBJ2-7 | few | 16 | TRBV9
TGTGCCAGCAGTGAAGCACCCTCCGGGACAGGGCTCCACGAGCAGTACTTC | CASSEAPSGTGLHEQYF | TRBD1 | TRBJ2-7 | . | 17 | TRBV6-1
TGTGCCAGCAGCGAAAATAGTGAAAAACTGTTTTTT | CASSENSEKLFF | . | TRBJ1-4 | . | 12 | TRBV5-6
TGCGCCAGCAGCTTGGAGGGGCAAGGCTATGGCTACACCTTC | CASSLEGQGYGYTF | . | TRBJ1-2 | few | 14 | TRBV5-1
TGTGCCAGCAGCTCGGGGACTAGCGGGGGGCTCCGCACAGATACGCAGTATTTT | CASSSGTSGGLRTDTQYF | TRBD2 | TRBJ2-3 | . | 18 | TRBV9
TGTGCCAGCTTAACCGCCGGGGCGCAAAACACTGAAGCTTTCTTT | CASLTAGAQNTEAFF | . | TRBJ1-1 | few | 15 | TRBV6-5
TGCGCCAGCAGCTTGGACCCAGGGACGAGTGAAAAACTGTTTTTT | CASSLDPGTSEKLFF | . | TRBJ1-4 | . | 15 | TRBV5-1
TGTGCCAGCAGCAAGAATAAGTTCACGCACAATGAGCAGTTCTTC | CASSKNKFTHNEQFF | . | TRBJ2-1 | . | 15 | TRBV21-1
TGTGCCAGCAGCGGACCCGGGACAGGGAGCACTGAAGCTTTCTTT | CASSGPGTGSTEAFF | TRBD1 | TRBJ1-1 | . | 15 | TRBV9
TGTGCCAGCAGCTTGGGTCAGGTTAGCTCCTACGAGCAGTACTTC | CASSLGQVSSYEQYF | . | TRBJ2-7 | . | 15 | TRBV11-2
TGCGCCAGCAGCCAGAGGGGACAGGATCCCTCCTACAATGAGCAGTTCTTC | CASSQRGQDPSYNEQFF | TRBD1 | TRBJ2-1 | few | 17 | TRBV4-1
TGTGCCAGCGGAAGCGGGGGGTTGGCAGATACGCAGTATTTT | CASGSGGLADTQYF | TRBD2 | TRBJ2-3 | few | 14 | TRBV28
TGTGCCAGCAGTAGCCTCGGACAGGGGCCAGATGGCTACACCTTC | CASSSLGQGPDGYTF | TRBD1 | TRBJ1-2 | few | 15 | TRBV2
TGTGCCTGGGCCTTTACAGGGAAAAGTAGTGGCTACACCTTC | CAWAFTGKSSGYTF | . | TRBJ1-2 | few | 14 | TRBV30
TGTGCCACCACGCAGGAATACTCCTACGAGCAGTACTTC | CATTQEYSYEQYF | . | TRBJ2-7 | . | 13 | TRBV2
TGTGCCAGCAGTTATGCTCCCGGGACCCCTGAAGCTTTCTTT | CASSYAPGTPEAFF | . | TRBJ1-1 | . | 14 | TRBV6-5
TGTGCCTGGAGTCCTCAGGGGTACACTGAAGCTTTCTTT | CAWSPQGYTEAFF | . | TRBJ1-1 | . | 13 | TRBV30
TGTGCCAGCAGCCCGGGGTGGGACACTGAAGCTTTCTTT | CASSPGWDTEAFF | . | TRBJ1-1 | . | 13 | TRBV9
TGTGCCAGCAGTTTATATTCCCGAAATGAAGCTTTCTTT | CASSLYSRNEAFF | . | TRBJ1-1 | few | 13 | TRBV27
TGTGCCATCAGTGAGGGTCGGGAAGGCTACACCTTC | CAISEGREGYTF | . | TRBJ1-2 | few | 12 | TRBV10-3
TGTGCCAGCAGTTTAAGGACCGGACCCCAGCATTTT | CASSLRTGPQHF | . | TRBJ1-5 | . | 12 | TRBV28
TGTGCCAGCTCACCTCGGAATCAAGAGACCCAGTACTTC | CASSPRNQETQYF | . | TRBJ2-5 | few | 13 | TRBV18
TGTGCCAGCAGCTTAGCCGTTTCAAGCCATGAGCAGTTCTTC | CASSLAVSSHEQFF | . | TRBJ2-1 | few | 14 | TRBV7-6
TGTGCCAGCCGCGAGACAGGGGGCGCCCAAAACATTCAGTACTTC | CASRETGGAQNIQYF | TRBD1 | TRBJ2-4 | few | 15 | TRBV6-6
TGTGCCAGCAGCTCCCATGACCGGTTAGGCAATCAGCCCCAGCATTTT | CASSSHDRLGNQPQHF | . | TRBJ1-5 | . | 16 | TRBV7-4
TGCAGTGCCGGACCTAATGAAAAACTGTTTTTT | CSAGPNEKLFF | . | TRBJ1-4 | . | 11 | TRBV20-1
TGTGCCAGCAGTCAAGGATGGGCCCGAGGGTCACCCCTCCACTTT | CASSQGWARGSPLHF | . | TRBJ1-6 | few | 15 | TRBV7-2
TGTGCCAGCAGTACTAGGCAGCCCCAGCATTTT | CASSTRQPQHF | . | TRBJ1-5 | . | 11 | TRBV28
TGCGCCAGCAGCCAGGGACAGGGGGCCAACTATGGCTACACCTTC | CASSQGQGANYGYTF | TRBD1 | TRBJ1-2 | few | 15 | TRBV4-1
TGCGCCAGCAGCTTGGTCTCTAGGTCCTCGGGGGACTACGAGCAGTACTTC | CASSLVSRSSGDYEQYF | . | TRBJ2-7 | . | 17 | TRBV5-1
TGTGCCATCAGTGAGTCGGAGTCGGCTCAAAGCTCCTACAATGAGCAGTTCTTC | CAISESESAQSSYNEQFF | . | TRBJ2-1 | few | 18 | TRBV10-3
TGCGCCAGCAGCCAAGATCCGGCCGGCTACAATGAGCAGTTCTTC | CASSQDPAGYNEQFF | . | TRBJ2-1 | few | 15 | TRBV4-1
TGTGCCAGCAGTTTAGGGACAGACTATGGCTACACCTTC | CASSLGTDYGYTF | TRBD1 | TRBJ1-2 | . | 13 | TRBV28
TGTGCCAGCAGTTACTCGAGCGGCTCGTACTACGAGCAGTACTTC | CASSYSSGSYYEQYF | . | TRBJ2-7 | . | 15 | TRBV6-5
TGTGCCAGCAGCCTCGGAGACAATGAGCAGTTCTTC | CASSLGDNEQFF | . | TRBJ2-1 | few | 12 | TRBV9
TGCGCCAGCAGACCCGACCGGGACAGGATCTATGGCTACACCTTC | CASRPDRDRIYGYTF | TRBD1 | TRBJ1-2 | . | 15 | TRBV4-1